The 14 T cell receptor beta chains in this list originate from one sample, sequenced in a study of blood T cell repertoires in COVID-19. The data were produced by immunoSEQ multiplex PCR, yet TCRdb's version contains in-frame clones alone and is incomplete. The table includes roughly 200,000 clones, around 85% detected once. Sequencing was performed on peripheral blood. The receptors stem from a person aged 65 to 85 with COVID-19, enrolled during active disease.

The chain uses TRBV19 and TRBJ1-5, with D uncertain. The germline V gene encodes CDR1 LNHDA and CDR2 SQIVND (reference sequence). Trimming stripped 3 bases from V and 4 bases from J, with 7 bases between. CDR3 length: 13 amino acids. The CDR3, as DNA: TGTGCCAGTAGTATGGGCCCTAATCAGCCCCAGCATTTT. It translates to CASSMGPNQPQHF.

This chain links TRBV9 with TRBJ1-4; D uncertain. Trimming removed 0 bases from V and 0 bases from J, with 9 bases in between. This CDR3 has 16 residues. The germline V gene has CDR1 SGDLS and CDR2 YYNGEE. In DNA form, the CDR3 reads TGTGCCAGCAGCGTAGGGCCGCTCGCAACTAATGAAAAACTGTTTTTT. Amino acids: CASSVGPLATNEKLFF.

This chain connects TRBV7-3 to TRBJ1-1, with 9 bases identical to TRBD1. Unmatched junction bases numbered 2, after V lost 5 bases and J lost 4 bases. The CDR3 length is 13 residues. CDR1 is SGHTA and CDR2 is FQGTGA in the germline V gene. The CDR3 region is CASSTGGLTEAFF. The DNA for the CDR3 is TGTGCCAGCAGCACAGGGGGCCTCACTGAAGCTTTCTTT.

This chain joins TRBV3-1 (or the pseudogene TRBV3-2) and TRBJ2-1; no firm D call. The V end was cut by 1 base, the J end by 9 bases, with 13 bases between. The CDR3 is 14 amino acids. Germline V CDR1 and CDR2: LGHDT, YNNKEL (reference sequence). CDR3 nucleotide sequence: TGTGCCAGCAGCCAAGGGTACTCCACGGGTGAGCAGTTCTTC. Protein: CASSQGYSTGEQFF.

For the CDR3, the DNA is TGTGCCAGCAGCTACCTGACAGGGAGTGAGCAGTACTTC. Encoded protein: CASSYLTGSEQYF. The chain has TRBV7-3 and TRBJ2-7; the match to TRBD1 covers 7 bases. The CDR3 runs to 13 residues. Germline CDR1 and CDR2: SGHTA and FQGTGA. Trimming removed 4 bases from V and 7 bases from J; junction bases left unmatched: 7.

The CDR3 region is CASSIVSGTEAFF. The CDR3 region has the DNA TGTGCCAGTAGTATAGTGTCGGGCACTGAAGCTTTCTTT. The V and J genes are TRBV19 and TRBJ1-1, with D hard to call. The CDR3 contains 13 residues. Deletions cut 1 base from V and 4 bases from J, with 7 bases between. Germline CDR1 LNHDA, CDR2 SQIVND (reference sequence).

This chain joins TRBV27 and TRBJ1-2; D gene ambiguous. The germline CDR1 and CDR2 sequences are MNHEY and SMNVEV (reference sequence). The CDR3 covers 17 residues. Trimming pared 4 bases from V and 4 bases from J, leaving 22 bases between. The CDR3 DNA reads TGTGCCAGCAGTTCTAGGATAACCATCGGCAGCAGCTATGGCTACACCTTC. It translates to CASSSRITIGSSYGYTF.

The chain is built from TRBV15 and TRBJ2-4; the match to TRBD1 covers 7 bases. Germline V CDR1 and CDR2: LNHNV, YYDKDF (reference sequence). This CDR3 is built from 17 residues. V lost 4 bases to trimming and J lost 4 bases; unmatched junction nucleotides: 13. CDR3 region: CATSKLARGQSKNIQYF. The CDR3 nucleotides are TGTGCCACCAGCAAGCTCGCAAGGGGACAGTCTAAAAACATTCAGTACTTC.

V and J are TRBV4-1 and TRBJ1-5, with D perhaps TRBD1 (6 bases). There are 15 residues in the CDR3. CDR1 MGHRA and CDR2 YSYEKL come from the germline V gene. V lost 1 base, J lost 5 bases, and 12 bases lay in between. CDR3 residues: CASSQVDSGHQPQHF. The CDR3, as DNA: TGCGCCAGCAGCCAAGTGGACAGTGGGCATCAGCCCCAGCATTTT.

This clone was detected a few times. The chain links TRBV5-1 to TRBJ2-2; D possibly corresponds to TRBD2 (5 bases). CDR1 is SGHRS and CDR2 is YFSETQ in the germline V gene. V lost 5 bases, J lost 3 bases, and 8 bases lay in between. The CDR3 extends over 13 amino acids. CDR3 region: CASRDSDTGELFF. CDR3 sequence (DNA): TGCGCCAGCAGGGACTCGGACACCGGGGAGCTGTTTTTT.

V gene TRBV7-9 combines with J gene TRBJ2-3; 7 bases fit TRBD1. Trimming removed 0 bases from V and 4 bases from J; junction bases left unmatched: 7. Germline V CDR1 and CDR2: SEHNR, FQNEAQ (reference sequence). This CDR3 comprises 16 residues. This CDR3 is CASSLATPQGADTQYF. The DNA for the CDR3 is TGTGCCAGCAGCTTAGCTACCCCTCAGGGGGCAGATACGCAGTATTTT.

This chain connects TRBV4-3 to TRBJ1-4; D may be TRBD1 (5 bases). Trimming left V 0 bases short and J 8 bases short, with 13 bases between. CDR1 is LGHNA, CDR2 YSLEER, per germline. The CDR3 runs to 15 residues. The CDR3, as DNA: TGCGCCAGCAGCCAAGATCTACAGGCGCGAGAAAAACTGTTTTTT. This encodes CASSQDLQAREKLFF.

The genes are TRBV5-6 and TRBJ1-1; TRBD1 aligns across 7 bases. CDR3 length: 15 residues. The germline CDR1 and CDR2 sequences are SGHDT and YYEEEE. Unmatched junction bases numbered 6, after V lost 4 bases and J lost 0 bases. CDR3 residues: CASSATGAMNTEAFF. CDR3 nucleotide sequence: TGTGCCAGCAGCGCCACAGGGGCAATGAACACTGAAGCTTTCTTT.

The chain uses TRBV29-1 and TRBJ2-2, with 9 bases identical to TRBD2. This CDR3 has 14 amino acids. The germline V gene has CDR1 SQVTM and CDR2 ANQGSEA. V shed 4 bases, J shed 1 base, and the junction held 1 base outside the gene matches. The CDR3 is CSVGLAVNTGELFF. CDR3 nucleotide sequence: TGCAGCGTTGGACTAGCGGTGAACACCGGGGAGCTGTTTTTT.